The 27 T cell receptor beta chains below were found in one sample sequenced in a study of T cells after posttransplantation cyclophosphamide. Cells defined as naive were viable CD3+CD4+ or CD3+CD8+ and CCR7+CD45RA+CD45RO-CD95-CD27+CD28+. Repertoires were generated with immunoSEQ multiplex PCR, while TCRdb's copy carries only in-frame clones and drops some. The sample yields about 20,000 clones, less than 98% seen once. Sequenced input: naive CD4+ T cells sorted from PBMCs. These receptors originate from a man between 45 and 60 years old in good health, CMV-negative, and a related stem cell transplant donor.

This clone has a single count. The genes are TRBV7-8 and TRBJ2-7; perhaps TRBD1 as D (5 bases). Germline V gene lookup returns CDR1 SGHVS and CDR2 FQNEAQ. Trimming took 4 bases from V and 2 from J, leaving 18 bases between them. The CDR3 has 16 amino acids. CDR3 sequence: CASSSPTAFTTYEQYF. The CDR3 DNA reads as TGTGCCAGCAGCTCCCCGACAGCCTTCACCACCTACGAGCAGTACTTC.

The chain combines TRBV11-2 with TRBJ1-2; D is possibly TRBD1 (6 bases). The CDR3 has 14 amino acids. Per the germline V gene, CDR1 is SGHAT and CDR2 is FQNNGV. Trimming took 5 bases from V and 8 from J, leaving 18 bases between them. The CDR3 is CASSADSGTLGYTF. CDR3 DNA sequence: TGTGCCAGCAGCGCTGACTCCGGGACATTGGGCTACACCTTC.

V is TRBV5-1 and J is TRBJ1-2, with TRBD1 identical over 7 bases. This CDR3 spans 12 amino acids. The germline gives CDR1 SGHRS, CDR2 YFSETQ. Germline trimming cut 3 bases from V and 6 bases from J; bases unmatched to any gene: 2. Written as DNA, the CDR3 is TGCGCCAGCAGCTATACAGGGGATGGCTACACCTTC. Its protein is CASSYTGDGYTF.

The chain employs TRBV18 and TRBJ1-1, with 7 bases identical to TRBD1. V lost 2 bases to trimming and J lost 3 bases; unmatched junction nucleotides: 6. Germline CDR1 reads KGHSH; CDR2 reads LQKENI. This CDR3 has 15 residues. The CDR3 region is CASSPNLRGDTEAFF. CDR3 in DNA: TGTGCCAGCTCACCAAATCTCAGGGGGGACACTGAAGCTTTCTTT.

CDR3 sequence: CSVQFGGGLETQYF. The DNA of the CDR3 is TGCAGCGTCCAATTTGGGGGGGGGCTGGAGACCCAGTACTTC. This chain joins TRBV29-1 and TRBJ2-5; D perhaps matches TRBD2 (7 bases). Trimming removed 6 bases from V and 5 bases from J, with 19 bases in between. This CDR3 comprises 14 residues. Germline V gives CDR1 SQVTM, CDR2 ANQGSEA.

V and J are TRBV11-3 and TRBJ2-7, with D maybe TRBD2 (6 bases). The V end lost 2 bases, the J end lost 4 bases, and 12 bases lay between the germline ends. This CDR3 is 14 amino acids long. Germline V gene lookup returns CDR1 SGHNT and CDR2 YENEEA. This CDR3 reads CASSLQGGTYEQYF. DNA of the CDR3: TGTGCCAGCAGCTTACAGGGTGGGACTTACGAGCAGTACTTC.

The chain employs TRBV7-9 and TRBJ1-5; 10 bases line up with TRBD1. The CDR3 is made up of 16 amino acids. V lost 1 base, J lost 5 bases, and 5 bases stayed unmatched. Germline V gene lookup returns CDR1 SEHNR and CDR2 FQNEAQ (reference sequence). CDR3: CASSLEPGQGYQPQHF. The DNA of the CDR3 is TGTGCCAGCAGCTTAGAGCCGGGACAGGGGTATCAGCCCCAGCATTTT.

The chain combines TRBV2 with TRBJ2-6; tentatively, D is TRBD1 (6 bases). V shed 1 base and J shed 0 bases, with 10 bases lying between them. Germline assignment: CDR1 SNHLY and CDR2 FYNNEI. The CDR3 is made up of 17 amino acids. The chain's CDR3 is CASSEGRGGSGANVLTF. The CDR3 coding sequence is TGTGCCAGCAGTGAAGGAAGAGGGGGCTCTGGGGCCAACGTCCTGACTTTC.

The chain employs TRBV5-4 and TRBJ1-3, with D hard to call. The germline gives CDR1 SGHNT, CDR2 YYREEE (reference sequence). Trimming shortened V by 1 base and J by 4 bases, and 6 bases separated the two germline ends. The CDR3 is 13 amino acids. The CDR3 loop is CASSLPGGNTIYF. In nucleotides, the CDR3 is TGTGCCAGCAGCTTGCCCGGGGGAAACACCATATATTTT.

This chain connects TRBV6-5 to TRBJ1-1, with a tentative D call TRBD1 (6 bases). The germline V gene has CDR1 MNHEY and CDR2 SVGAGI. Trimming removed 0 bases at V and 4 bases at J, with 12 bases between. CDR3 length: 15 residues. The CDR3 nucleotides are TGTGCCAGCAGTTACTCGGGGGCGCTGGGCACTGAAGCTTTCTTT. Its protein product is CASSYSGALGTEAFF.

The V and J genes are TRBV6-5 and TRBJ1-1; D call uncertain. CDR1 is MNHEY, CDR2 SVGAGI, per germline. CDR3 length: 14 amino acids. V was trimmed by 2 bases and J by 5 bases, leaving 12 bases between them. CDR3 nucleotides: TGTGCCAGCAGTTACACCAGATCAGGAACTGAAGCTTTCTTT. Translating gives CASSYTRSGTEAFF.

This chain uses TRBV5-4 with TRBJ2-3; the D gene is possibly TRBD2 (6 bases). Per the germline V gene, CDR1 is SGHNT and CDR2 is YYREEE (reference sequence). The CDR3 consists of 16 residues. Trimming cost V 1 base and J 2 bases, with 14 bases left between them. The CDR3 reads CASSLFRGGNTDTQYF. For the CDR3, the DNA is TGTGCCAGCAGCTTGTTTCGTGGGGGGAACACAGATACGCAGTATTTT.

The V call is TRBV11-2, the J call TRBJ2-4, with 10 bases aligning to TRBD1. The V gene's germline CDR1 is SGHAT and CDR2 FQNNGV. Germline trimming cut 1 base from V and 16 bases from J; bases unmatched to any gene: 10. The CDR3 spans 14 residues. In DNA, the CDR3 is TGTGCCAGCAGCTTAGTCCGCGGACAGGGGGTCCAATACTTC. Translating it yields CASSLVRGQGVQYF. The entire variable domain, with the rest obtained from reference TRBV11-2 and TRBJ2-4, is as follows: EAGVAQSPRYKIIEKRQSVAFWCNPISGHATLYWYQQILGQGPKLLIQFQNNGVVDDSQLPKDRFSAERLKGVDSTLKIQPAKLEDSAVYLCASSLVRGQGVQYFGAGTRLSVL.

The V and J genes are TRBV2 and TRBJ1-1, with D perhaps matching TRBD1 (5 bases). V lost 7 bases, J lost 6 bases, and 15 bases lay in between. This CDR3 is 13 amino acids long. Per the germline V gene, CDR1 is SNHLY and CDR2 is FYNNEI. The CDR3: CASNWRPGAEAFF. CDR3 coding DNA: TGTGCCAGCAACTGGAGGCCGGGGGCTGAAGCTTTCTTT.

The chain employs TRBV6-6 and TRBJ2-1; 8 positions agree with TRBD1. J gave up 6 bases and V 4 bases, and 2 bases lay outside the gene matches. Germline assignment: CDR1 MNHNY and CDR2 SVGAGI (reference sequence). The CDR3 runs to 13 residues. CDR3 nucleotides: TGTGCCAGCAGTTCCGGACAGGGCAATGAGCAGTTCTTC. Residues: CASSSGQGNEQFF.

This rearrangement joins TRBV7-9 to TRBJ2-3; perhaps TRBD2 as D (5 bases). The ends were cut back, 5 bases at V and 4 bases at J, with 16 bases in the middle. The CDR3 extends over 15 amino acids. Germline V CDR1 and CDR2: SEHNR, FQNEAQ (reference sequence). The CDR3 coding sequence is TGTGCCAGCAGCATTCGGAGGATGGTTGCAGATACGCAGTATTTT. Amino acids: CASSIRRMVADTQYF.

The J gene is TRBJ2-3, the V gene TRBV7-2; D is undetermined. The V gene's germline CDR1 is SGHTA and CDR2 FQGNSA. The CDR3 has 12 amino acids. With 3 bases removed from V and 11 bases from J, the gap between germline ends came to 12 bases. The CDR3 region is CASSFFPPVQYF. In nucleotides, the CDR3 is TGTGCCAGCAGCTTCTTCCCTCCGGTGCAGTATTTT.

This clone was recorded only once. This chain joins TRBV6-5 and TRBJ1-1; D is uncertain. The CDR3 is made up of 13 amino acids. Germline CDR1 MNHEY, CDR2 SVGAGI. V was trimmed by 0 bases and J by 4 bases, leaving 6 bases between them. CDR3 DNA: TGTGCCAGCAGTTACTCGCGGGGCACTGAAGCTTTCTTT. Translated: CASSYSRGTEAFF.

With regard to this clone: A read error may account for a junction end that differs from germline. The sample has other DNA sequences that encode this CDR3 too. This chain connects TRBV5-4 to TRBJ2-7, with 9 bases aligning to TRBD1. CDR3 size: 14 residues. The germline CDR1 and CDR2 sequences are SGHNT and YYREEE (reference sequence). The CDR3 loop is CASSPGQGRHEQYF. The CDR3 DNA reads TGTGCCAGCAGCCCCGGACAGGGGCGCCACGAGCAATACTTC.

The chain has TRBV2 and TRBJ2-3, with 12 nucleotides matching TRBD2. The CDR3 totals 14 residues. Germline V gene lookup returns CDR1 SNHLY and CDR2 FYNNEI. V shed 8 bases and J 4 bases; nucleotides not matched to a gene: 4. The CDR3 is CASLAGGLSDTQYF. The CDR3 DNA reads TGTGCCAGCCTAGCGGGAGGGCTATCAGATACGCAGTATTTT.

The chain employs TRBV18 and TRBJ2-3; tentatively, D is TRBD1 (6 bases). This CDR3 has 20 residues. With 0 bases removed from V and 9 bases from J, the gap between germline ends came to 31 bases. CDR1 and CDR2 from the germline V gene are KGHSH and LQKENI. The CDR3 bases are TGTGCCAGCTCACCACCGAATCCGATGGGGACAATAAGCCCGGATACGACGCAGTATTTT. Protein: CASSPPNPMGTISPDTTQYF.

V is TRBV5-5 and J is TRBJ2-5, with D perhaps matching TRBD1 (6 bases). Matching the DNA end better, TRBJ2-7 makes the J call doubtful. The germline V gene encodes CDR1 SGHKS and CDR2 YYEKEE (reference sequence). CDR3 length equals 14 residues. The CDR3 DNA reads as TGTGCCAGCACCCGAGGGGAAGGGGGCTACGAGCAGTACTTC. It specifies CASTRGEGGYEQYF.

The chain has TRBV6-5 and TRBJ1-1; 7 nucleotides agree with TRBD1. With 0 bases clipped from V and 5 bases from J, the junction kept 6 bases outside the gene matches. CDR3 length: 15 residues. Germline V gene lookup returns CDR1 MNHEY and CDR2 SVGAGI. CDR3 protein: CASSYSRGLRTEAFF. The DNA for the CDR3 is TGTGCCAGCAGTTACTCGAGGGGGCTGAGGACTGAAGCTTTCTTT.

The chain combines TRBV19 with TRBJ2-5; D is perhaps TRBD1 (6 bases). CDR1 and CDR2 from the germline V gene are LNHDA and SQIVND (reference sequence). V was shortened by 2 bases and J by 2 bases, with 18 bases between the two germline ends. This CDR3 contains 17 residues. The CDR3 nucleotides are TGTGCCAGTAGTATAAGGGGTGGAAACAGGGTACAAGAGACCCAGTACTTC. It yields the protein CASSIRGGNRVQETQYF. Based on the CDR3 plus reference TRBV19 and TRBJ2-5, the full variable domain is DGGITQSPKYLFRKEGQNVTLSCEQNLNHDAMYWYRQDPGQGLRLIYYSQIVNDFQKGDIAEGYSVSREKKESFPLTVTSAQKNPTAFYLCASSIRGGNRVQETQYFGPGTRLLVL.

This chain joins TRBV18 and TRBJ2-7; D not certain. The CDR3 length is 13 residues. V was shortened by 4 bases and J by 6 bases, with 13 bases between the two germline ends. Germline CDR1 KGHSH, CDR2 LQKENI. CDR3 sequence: CASSRAVPSEQYF. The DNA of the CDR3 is TGTGCCAGCTCACGTGCAGTTCCCAGCGAGCAGTACTTC.

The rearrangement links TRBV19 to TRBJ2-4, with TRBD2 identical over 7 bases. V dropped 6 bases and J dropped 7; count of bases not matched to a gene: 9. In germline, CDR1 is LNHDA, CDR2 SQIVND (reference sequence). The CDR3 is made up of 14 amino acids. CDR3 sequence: CASSKREVGNIQYF. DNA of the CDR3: TGTGCCAGTAGCAAACGGGAGGTCGGGAACATTCAGTACTTC.

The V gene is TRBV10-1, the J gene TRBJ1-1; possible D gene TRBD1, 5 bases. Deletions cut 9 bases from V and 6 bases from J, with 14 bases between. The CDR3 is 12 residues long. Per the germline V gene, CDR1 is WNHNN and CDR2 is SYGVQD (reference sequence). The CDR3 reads CASKDRYPEAFF. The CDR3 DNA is TGCGCCAGTAAAGACAGATACCCTGAAGCTTTCTTT.